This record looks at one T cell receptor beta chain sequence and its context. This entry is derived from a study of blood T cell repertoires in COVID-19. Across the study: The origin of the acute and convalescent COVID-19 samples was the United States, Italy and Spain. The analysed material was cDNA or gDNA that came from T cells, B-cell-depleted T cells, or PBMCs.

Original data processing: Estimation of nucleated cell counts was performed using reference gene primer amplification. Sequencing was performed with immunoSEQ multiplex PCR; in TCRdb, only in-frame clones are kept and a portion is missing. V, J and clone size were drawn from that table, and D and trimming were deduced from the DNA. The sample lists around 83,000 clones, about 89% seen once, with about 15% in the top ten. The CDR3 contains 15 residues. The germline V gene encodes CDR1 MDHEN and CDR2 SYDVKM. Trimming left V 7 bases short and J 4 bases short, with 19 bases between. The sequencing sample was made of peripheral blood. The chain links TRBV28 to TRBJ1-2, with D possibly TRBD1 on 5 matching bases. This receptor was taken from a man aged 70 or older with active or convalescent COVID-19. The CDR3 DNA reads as TGTGCCAGCAAGTCCCGCCGCAGGGTAATCTATGGCTACACCTTC. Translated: CASKSRRRVIYGYTF.